This TCR beta chain was identified during a study of shared clonotypes between healthy human individuals. For the study at large: The donor group consisted of two women and a few men, aged 18 to 49. Overall study results and limits: An anticipated effect of sequencing depth on clonotype sharing among donors was recognized.

This clone was seen a few times. Its antigen is unidentified. Template amounts of about 290 ng DNA, tens of thousands of T cell genomes, were employed in unsorted PBMC replicate PCRs. The assay was immunoSEQ multiplex PCR, and TCRdb's table has in-frame clones only and misses some. The data contain about 480,000 clones, about 79% of them singletons. CDR1 SNHLY and CDR2 FYNNEI come from the germline V gene. The V gene lost 4 bases and the J gene lost 11 bases, with 8 bases spanning the gap. The CDR3 has 10 residues. The study drew its donors from healthy HIV-negative adults without recent acute infections or vaccinations.

Sequences were obtained from PBMCs. This TCR derives from a woman between 40 and 50 years old in good health. Some clones in this sample may be carry-over from other donors' samples. This chain uses TRBV2 with TRBJ1-1, with D uncertain. CDR3 sequence (DNA): TGTGCCAGCAGTGGGACGCGGGCTTTCTTT. Protein sequence: CASSGTRAFF. The complete variable domain, with remaining parts taken from reference TRBV2 and TRBJ1-1, reads EPEVTQTPSHQVTQMGQEVILRCVPISNHLYFYWYRQILGQKVEFLVSFYNNEISEKSEIFDDQFSVERPDGSNFTLKIRSTKLEDSAMYFCASSGTRAFFGQGTRLTVV.